The 10 T cell receptor beta chains presented below share a single source sample, sequenced in a study of CD8 T cells in Susac syndrome (dated by TCRdb to about 2019). Preparation of the library involved the immunoSEQ multiplex PCR assay. RNA was extracted with the RNeasy kit and 0.5 to 1 ug was reverse transcribed using random hexamers. In-frame beta chains were kept once TCRdb had trimmed the public reads at Q25 with fastp and called clones with MiXCR. Every entry covers one CDR3 protein and lists the most common genes and DNA from its rows. Within this sample are hundreds of thousands of distinct CDR3 sequences, with 90% to 97% of them counted one time only. About 0.094% of the sample belongs to the ten largest clones. Material for sequencing was CD4+ T cells from PBMCs. Source of these receptors: a human donor with Susac syndrome.

The chain couples TRBV9 to TRBJ1-5; a possible D gene is TRBD1 (6 bases). Germline V CDR1 and CDR2: SGDLS, YYNGEE. This CDR3 spans 14 amino acids. Trimming pared 2 bases from V and 6 bases from J, leaving 12 bases between. As DNA, the CDR3 is TGTGCCAGCAGCGTTACAGGGTCGGGTCAGCCCCAGCATTTT. Amino acid sequence: CASSVTGSGQPQHF. Full variable domain (outside the CDR3, taken from reference TRBV9 and TRBJ1-5): DSGVTQTPKHLITATGQRVTLRCSPRSGDLSVYWYQQSLDQGLQFLIQYYNGEERAKGNILERFSAQQFPDLHSELNLSSLELGDSALYFCASSVTGSGQPQHFGDGTRLSIL.

The chain couples TRBV9 to TRBJ2-7; D tentatively fits TRBD1 or TRBD2 (5 bases each). The germline gives CDR1 SGDLS, CDR2 YYNGEE. V was cut by 3 bases and J by 7 bases, with 14 bases left in between. The CDR3 runs to 13 residues. CDR3 protein: CASSGRGGGEQYF. The DNA for the CDR3 is TGTGCCAGCAGCGGTAGGGGTGGGGGAGAGCAGTACTTC. Full variable domain (rest looked up from reference TRBV9 and TRBJ2-7): DSGVTQTPKHLITATGQRVTLRCSPRSGDLSVYWYQQSLDQGLQFLIQYYNGEERAKGNILERFSAQQFPDLHSELNLSSLELGDSALYFCASSGRGGGEQYFGPGTRLTVT.

The chain couples TRBV25-1 to TRBJ2-5; the D gene is possibly TRBD2 (5 bases). The CDR3 is 13 residues long. CDR1 is MGHDK and CDR2 is SYGVNS in the germline V gene. V lost 11 bases and J lost 5, with 18 bases in between. The CDR3 DNA follows: TGTGCCTCGGGGAGAACAACCTTGGAGACCCAGTACTTC. Its translation is CASGRTTLETQYF.

The chain has TRBV4-1 and TRBJ2-2; 8 bases align to TRBD1. V dropped 2 bases and J dropped 4; count of bases not matched to a gene: 0. Looked up from germline, CDR1 is MGHRA and CDR2 is YSYEKL. The length of the CDR3 is 14 residues. CDR3 DNA: TGCGCCAGCAGCCAAACAGGGGGCACCGGGGAGCTGTTTTTT. This encodes CASSQTGGTGELFF.

This clonotype was detected only once. The chain's CDR3 is CASSLLVGDNEQFF. In nucleotides, the CDR3 is TGCGCCAGCAGCTTGTTGGTGGGGGACAATGAGCAGTTCTTC. This rearrangement joins TRBV5-1 to TRBJ2-1; D assignment may be TRBD1 or TRBD2 (5 bases each). V was shortened by 1 base and J by 5 bases, with 10 bases between the two germline ends. CDR1 is SGHRS, CDR2 YFSETQ, per germline. CDR3 length: 14 residues.

J is TRBJ2-3 and V is TRBV4-1, with TRBD1 identical over 8 bases. The CDR3 consists of 15 residues. Germline V CDR1 and CDR2: MGHRA, YSYEKL. J was trimmed by 5 bases and V by 10 bases; bases with no gene match: 14. The CDR3 nucleotides read TGCGCCACCGCCCTACGACAGGGGCCGATAGATACGCAGTATTTT. This encodes CATALRQGPIDTQYF.

V and J are TRBV6-1 and TRBJ2-1, with a weak D call TRBD2 (5 bases). Germline lookup yields CDR1 MNHNS and CDR2 SASEGT. V lost 0 bases, J lost 14 bases, and 11 bases lay in between. The length of the CDR3 is 12 residues. The CDR3 is CASSEAGPAEFF. The CDR3 DNA follows: TGTGCCAGCAGTGAAGCGGGCCCAGCGGAGTTCTTC.

The J gene is TRBJ2-3, the V gene TRBV6-4; D remains unclear. This CDR3 contains 13 residues. Germline assignment: CDR1 MRHNA and CDR2 SNTAGT. V lost 2 bases, J lost 2 bases, and 5 bases lay in between. CDR3 nucleotide sequence: TGTGCCAGCAGTGACACCTCCACAGATACGCAGTATTTT. Translating it yields CASSDTSTDTQYF.

The chain carries TRBV30 and TRBJ1-5; possible D gene TRBD1, 5 bases. CDR3 length: 13 residues. The V end lost 0 bases, the J end lost 6 bases, and 9 bases lay between the germline ends. In germline, CDR1 is GTSNPN, CDR2 SVGIG (reference sequence). The CDR3 coding sequence is TGTGCCTGGAGTGTCGGGACGGCTCAGCCCCAGCATTTT. Protein product: CAWSVGTAQPQHF.

The chain has TRBV20-1 and TRBJ2-6; D unclear. The CDR3 consists of 14 residues. V was pared by 0 bases and J by 2 bases, with 5 bases between. Germline V gives CDR1 DFQATT, CDR2 SNEGSKA (reference sequence). The CDR3 loop reads CSARDGAGANVLTF. The CDR3 nucleotides read TGCAGTGCTAGAGATGGGGCTGGGGCCAACGTCCTGACTTTC.